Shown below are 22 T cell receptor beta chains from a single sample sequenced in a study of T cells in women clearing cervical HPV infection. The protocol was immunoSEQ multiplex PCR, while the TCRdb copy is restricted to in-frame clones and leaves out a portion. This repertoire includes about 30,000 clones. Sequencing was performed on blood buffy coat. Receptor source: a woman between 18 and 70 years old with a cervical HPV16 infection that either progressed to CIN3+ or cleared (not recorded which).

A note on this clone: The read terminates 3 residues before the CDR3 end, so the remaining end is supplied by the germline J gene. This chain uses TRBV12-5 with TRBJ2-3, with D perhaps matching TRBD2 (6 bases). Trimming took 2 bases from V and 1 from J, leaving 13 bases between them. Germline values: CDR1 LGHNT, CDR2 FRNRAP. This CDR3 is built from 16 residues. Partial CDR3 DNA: TGTGCTAGTGGTTTGCCCGGCCCGGGGGGCACAGATACG. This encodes CASGLPGPGGTDT. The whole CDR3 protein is CASGLPGPGGTDTQYF. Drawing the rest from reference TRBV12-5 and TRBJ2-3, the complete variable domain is DARVTQTPRHKVTEMGQEVTMRCQPILGHNTVFWYRQTMMQGLELLAYFRNRAPLDDSGMPKDRFSAEMPDATLATLKIQPSEPRDSAVYFCASGLPGPGGTDTQYFGPGTRLTVL.

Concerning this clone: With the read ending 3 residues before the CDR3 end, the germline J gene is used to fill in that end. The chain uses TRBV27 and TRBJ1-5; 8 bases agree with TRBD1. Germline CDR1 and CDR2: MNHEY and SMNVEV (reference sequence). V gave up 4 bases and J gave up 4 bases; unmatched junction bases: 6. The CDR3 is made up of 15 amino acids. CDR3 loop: CASSWSGGRNQPQHF. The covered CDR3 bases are TGTGCCAGCAGTTGGTCAGGGGGCCGTAATCAGCCC.

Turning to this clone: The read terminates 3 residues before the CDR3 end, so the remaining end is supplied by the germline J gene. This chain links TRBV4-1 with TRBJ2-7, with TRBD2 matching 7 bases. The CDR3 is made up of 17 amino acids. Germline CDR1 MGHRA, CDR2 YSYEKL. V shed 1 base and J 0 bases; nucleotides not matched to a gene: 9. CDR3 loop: CASSQGVAGTLSYEQYF. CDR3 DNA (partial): TGCGCCAGCAGCCAAGGAGTAGCGGGCACCCTCTCCTACGAG.

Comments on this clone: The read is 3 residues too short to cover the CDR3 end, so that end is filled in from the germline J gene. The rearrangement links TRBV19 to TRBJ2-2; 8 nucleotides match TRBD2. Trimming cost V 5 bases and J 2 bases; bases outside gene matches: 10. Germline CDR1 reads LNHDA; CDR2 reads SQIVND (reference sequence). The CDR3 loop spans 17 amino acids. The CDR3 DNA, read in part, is TGTGCCAGTAGTGAGTGGGCTAGCGGGCTAAACACCGGGGAG. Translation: CASSEWASGLNTGE. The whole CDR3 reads CASSEWASGLNTGELFF. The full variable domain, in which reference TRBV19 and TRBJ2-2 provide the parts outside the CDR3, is DGGITQSPKYLFRKEGQNVTLSCEQNLNHDAMYWYRQDPGQGLRLIYYSQIVNDFQKGDIAEGYSVSREKKESFPLTVTSAQKNPTAFYLCASSEWASGLNTGELFFGEGSRLTVL.

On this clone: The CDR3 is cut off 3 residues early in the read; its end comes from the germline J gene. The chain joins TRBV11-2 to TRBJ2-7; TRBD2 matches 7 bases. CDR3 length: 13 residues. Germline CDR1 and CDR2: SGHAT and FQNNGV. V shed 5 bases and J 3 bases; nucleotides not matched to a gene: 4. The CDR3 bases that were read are TGTGCCAGCAGCGTAGGGGACTACTACGAG. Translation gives CASSVGDYYE. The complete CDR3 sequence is CASSVGDYYEQYF.

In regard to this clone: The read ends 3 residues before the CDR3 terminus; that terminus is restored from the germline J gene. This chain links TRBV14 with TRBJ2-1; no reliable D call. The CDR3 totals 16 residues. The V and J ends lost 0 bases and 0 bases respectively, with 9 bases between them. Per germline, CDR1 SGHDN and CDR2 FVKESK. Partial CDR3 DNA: TGTGCCAGCAGCCAAGATCCGGGTAGCTCCTACAATGAG. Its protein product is CASSQDPGSSYNE. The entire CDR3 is CASSQDPGSSYNEQFF.

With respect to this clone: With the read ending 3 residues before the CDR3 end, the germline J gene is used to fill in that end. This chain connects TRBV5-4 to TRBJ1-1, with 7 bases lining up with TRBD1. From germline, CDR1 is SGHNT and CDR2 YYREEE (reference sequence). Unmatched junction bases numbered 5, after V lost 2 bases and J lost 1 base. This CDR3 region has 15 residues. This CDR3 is CASSLGPGGNTEAFF. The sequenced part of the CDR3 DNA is TGTGCCAGCAGCTTAGGGCCAGGGGGGAACACTGAA.

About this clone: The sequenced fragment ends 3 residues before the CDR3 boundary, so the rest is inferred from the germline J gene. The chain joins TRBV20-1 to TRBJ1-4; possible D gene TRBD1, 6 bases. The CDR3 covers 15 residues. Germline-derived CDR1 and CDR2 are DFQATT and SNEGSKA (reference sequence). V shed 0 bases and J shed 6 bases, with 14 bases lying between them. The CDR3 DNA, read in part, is TGCAGTGCTAGAGATCCCGTGGCAGGGGATGAAAAA. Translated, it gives CSARDPVAGDEK. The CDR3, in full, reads CSARDPVAGDEKLFF.

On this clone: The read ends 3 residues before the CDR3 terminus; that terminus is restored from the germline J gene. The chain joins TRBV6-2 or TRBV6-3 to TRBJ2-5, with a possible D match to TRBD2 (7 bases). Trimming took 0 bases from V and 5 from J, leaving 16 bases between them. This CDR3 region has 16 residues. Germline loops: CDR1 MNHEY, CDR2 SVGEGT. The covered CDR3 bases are TGTGCCAGCAGTTACTCGAGGGGGGGGGCTACTGAGACC. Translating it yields CASSYSRGGATET. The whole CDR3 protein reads CASSYSRGGATETQYF.

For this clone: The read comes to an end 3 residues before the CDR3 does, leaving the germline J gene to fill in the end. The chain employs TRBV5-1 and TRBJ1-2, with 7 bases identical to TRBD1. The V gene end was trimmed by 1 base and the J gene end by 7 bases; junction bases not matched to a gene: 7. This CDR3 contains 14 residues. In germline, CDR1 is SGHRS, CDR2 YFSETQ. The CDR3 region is CASSLFRGYAGYTF. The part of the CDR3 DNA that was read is TGCGCCAGCAGCTTGTTCAGGGGGTACGCTGGC.

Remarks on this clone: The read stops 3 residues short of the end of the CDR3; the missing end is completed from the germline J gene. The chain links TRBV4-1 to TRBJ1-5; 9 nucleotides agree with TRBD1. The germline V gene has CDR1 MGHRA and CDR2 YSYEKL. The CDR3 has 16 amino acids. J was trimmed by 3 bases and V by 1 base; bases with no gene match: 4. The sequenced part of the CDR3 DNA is TGCGCCAGCAGCCAAGTGGGACAGGGCTACAATCAGCCC. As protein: CASSQVGQGYNQP. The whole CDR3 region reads CASSQVGQGYNQPQHF.

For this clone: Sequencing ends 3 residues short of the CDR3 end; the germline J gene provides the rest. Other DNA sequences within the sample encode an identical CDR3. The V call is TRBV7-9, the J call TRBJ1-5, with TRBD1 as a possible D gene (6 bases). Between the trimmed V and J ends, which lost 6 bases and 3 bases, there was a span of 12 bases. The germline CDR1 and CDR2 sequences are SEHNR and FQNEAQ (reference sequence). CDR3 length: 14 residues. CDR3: CASSFTGNNQPQHF. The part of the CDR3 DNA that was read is TGTGCCAGCAGTTTTACAGGGAACAATCAGCCC.

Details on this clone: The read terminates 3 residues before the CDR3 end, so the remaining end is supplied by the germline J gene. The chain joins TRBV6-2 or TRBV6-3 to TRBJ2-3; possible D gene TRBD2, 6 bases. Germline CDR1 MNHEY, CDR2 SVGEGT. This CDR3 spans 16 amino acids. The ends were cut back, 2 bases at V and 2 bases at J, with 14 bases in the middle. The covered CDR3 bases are TGTGCCAGCAGTTACCCGCCGGGACTTTCCACAGATACG. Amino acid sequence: CASSYPPGLSTDT. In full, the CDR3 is CASSYPPGLSTDTQYF.

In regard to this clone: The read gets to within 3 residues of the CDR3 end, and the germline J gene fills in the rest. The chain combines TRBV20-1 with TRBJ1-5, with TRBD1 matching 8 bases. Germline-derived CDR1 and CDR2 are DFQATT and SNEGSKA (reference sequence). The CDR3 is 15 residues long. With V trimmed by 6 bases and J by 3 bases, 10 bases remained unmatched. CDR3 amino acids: CSATNADRVNQPQHF. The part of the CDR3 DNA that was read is TGCAGTGCCACAAATGCGGACAGGGTCAATCAGCCC.

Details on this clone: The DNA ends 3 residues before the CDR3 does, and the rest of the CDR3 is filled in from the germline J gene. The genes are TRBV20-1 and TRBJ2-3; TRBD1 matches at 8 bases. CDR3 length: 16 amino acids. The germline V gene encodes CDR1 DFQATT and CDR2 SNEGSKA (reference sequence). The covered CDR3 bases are TGCAGTGCCCTCCGGGGGCAGGGGGCGATTGGTCAGCCG. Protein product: CSALRGQGAIGQP. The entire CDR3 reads CSALRGQGAIGQPQYF.

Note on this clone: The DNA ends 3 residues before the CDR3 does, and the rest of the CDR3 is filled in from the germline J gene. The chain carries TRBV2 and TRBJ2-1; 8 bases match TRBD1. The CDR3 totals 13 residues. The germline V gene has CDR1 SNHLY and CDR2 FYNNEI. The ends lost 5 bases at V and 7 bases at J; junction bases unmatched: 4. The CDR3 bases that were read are TGTGCCAGCAGTCAAGACAGGGGTAATGAG. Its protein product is CASSQDRGNE. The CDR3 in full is CASSQDRGNEQFF. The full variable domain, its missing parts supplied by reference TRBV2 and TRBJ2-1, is EPEVTQTPSHQVTQMGQEVILRCVPISNHLYFYWYRQILGQKVEFLVSFYNNEISEKSEIFDDQFSVERPDGSNFTLKIRSTKLEDSAMYFCASSQDRGNEQFFGPGTRLTVL.

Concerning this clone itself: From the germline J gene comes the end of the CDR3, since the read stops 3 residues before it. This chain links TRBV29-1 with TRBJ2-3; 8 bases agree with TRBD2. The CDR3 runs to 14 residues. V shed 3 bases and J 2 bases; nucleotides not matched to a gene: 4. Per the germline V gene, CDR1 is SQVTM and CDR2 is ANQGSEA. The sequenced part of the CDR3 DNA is TGCAGCGTTGACAGCGGGAGTATCACAGATACG. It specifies CSVDSGSITDT. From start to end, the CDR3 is CSVDSGSITDTQYF.

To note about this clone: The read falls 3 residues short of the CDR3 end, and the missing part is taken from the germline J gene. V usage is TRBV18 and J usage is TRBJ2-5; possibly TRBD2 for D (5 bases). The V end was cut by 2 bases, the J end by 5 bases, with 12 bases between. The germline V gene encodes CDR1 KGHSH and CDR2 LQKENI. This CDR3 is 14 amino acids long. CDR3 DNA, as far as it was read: TGTGCCAGCTCACCAAGATCTACGGGGGAGACC. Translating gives CASSPRSTGET. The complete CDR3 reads CASSPRSTGETQYF.

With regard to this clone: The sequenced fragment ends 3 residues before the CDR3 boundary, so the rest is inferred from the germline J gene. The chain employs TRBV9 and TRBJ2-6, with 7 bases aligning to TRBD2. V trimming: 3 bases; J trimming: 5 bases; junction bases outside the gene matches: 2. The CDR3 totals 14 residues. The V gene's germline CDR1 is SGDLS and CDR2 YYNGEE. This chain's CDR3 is CASSGLARANVLTF. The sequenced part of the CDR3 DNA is TGTGCCAGCAGCGGACTAGCTAGGGCCAACGTC.

CDR3: CASSYARAGNSYEQYF. CDR3 DNA, as far as it was read: TGTGCCAGCAGTTACGCCCGGGCAGGGAATTCCTACGAG. The chain links TRBV6-2 or TRBV6-3 to TRBJ2-7, with D possibly TRBD1 on 5 matching bases. The read comes to an end 3 residues before the CDR3 does, leaving the germline J gene to fill in the end. This CDR3 is 16 amino acids long. Germline CDR1 and CDR2: MNHEY and SVGEGT. Trimming took off 2 bases at V and 1 base at J, with 15 bases between the two ends.

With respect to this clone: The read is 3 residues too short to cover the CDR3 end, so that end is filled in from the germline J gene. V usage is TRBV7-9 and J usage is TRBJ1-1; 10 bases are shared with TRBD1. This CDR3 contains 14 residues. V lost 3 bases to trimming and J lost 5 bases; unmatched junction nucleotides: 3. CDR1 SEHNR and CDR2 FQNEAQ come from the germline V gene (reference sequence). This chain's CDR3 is CASSFGQGETEAFF. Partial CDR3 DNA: TGTGCCAGCAGCTTTGGACAGGGGGAAACTGAA.

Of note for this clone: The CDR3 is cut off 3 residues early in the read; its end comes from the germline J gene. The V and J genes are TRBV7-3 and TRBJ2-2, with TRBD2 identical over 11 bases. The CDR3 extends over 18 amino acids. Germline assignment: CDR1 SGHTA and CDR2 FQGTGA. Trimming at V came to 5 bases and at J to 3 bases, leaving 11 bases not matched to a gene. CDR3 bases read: TGTGCCAGCAGCCCAATTGAAAAGGGACTAGCGGACACCGGGGAG. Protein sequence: CASSPIEKGLADTGE. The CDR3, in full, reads CASSPIEKGLADTGELFF.